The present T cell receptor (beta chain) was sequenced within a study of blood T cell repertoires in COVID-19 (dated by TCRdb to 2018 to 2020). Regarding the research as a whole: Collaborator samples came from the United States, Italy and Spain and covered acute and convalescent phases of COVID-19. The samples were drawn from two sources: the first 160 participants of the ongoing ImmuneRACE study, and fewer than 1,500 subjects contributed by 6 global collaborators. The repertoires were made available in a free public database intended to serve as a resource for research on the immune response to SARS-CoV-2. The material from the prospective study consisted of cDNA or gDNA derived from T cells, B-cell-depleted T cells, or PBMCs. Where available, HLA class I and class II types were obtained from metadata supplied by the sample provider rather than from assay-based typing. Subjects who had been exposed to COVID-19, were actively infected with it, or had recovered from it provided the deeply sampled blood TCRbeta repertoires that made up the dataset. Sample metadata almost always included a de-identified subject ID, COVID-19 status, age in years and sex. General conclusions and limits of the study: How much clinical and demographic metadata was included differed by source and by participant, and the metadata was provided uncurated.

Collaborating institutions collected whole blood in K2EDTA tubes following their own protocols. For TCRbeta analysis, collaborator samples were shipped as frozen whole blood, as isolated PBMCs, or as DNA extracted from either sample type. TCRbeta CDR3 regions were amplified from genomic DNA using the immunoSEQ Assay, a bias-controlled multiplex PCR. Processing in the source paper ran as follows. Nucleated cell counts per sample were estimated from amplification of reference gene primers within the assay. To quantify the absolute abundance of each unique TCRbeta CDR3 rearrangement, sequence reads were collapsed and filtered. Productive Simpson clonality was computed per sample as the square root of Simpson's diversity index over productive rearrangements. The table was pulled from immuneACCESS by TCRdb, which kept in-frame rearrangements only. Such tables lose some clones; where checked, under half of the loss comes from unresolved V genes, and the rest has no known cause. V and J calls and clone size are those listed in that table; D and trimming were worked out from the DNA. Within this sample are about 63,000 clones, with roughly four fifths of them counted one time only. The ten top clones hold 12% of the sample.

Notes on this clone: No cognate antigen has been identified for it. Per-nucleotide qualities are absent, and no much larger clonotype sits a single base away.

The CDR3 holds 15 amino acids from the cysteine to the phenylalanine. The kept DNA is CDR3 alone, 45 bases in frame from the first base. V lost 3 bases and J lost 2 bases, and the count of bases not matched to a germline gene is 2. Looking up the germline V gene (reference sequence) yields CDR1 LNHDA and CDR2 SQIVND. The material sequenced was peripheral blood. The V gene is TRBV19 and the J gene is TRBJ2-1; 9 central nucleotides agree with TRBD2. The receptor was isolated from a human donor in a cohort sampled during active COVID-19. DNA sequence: TGTGCCAGTAGTATTGGGACTAGCCCCTACAATGAGCAGTTCTTC. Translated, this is CASSIGTSPYNEQFF.